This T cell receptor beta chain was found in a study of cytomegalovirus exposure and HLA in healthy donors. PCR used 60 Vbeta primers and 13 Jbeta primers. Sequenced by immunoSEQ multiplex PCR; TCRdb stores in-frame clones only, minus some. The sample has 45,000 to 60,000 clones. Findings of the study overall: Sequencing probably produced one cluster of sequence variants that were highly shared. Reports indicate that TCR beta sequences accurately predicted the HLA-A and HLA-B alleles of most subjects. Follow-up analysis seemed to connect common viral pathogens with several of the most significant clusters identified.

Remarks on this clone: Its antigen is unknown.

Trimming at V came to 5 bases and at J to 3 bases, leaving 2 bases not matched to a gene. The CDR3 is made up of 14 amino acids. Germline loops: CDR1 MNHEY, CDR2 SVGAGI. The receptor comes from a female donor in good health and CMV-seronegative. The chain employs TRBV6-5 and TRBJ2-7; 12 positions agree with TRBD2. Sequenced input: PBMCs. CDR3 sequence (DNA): TGTGCCAGCAGTAAGACTAGCGGGGGCTACGAGCAGTACTTC. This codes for CASSKTSGGYEQYF.